The 5 T cell receptor beta chains in this list originate from one sample, sequenced in a study of cytomegalovirus exposure and HLA in healthy donors. A multiplex PCR was run with 60 Vbeta primers and 13 Jbeta primers. Method: immunoSEQ multiplex PCR; TCRdb's copy keeps in-frame clones and lacks some. The table includes approximately 130,000 clones, about 78% detected once. The sequenced sample consisted of PBMCs. These receptors were collected from a human donor in good health.

This clone has just one count. The chain's CDR3 is CASSVAAQGNGYTF. The CDR3 DNA is TGTGCCAGCAGCGTAGCTGCACAGGGCAATGGCTACACCTTC. The chain couples TRBV9 to TRBJ1-2; a possible D gene is TRBD1 (6 bases). Germline CDR1 is SGDLS and CDR2 is YYNGEE. Trimming removed 0 bases from V and 6 bases from J, with 12 bases in between. The CDR3 contains 14 residues.

Note on this clone: At the DNA level, this CDR3 is encoded by other sequences in the same sample as well. The genes are TRBV29-1 and TRBJ1-5; no clear D. The germline V and J ends were trimmed by 6 bases and 5 bases, with 14 bases remaining between them. Germline V CDR1 and CDR2: SQVTM, ANQGSEA. The CDR3 totals 13 residues. The CDR3, as DNA: TGCAGCGTCGAGTGGGCAGAAGATCAGCCCCAGCATTTT. Its translation is CSVEWAEDQPQHF.

This rearrangement joins TRBV19 to TRBJ2-5, with 7 bases that match TRBD1. The CDR3 spans 16 residues. The germline gives CDR1 LNHDA, CDR2 SQIVND (reference sequence). Trimming removed 5 bases from V and 5 bases from J; junction bases left unmatched: 14. The CDR3 coding sequence is TGTGCCAGTAGTTCCCAGGGGGTCTTATCGAGGGAGACCCAGTACTTC. This codes for CASSSQGVLSRETQYF.

The chain links TRBV2 to TRBJ2-1; 7 bases are a match to TRBD1. The J segment lost 6 bases and the V segment lost 5 bases, leaving 10 bases of the junction unmatched. CDR1 is SNHLY and CDR2 is FYNNEI in the germline V gene. This CDR3 is 15 amino acids long. The CDR3 sequence is CASSSTGIAFNEQFF. CDR3 DNA: TGTGCCAGCAGTTCGACAGGGATAGCATTCAATGAGCAGTTCTTC.

CDR3 DNA: TGTGCCAGCTCACCTCGTGCGGGGCCTTACGAGCAGTACTTC. Translating it yields CASSPRAGPYEQYF. This rearrangement joins TRBV18 to TRBJ2-7; perhaps TRBD2 as D (6 bases). The CDR3 is 14 residues long. Germline CDR1 reads KGHSH; CDR2 reads LQKENI. The V end lost 3 bases, the J end lost 4 bases, and 13 bases lay between the germline ends.